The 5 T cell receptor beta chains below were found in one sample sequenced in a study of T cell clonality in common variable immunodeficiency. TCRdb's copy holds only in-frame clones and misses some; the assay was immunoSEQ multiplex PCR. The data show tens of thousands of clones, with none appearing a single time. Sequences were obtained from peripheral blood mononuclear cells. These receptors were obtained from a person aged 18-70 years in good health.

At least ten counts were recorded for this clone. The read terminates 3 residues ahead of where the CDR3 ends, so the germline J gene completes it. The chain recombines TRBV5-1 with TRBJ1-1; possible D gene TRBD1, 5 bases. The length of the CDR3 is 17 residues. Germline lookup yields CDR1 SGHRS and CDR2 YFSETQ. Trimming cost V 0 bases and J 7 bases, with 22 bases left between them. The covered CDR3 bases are TGCGCCAGCAGCTTGGGGCCAAGTACAGGAAGACCAGATGAA. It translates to CASSLGPSTGRPDE. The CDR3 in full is CASSLGPSTGRPDEAFF.

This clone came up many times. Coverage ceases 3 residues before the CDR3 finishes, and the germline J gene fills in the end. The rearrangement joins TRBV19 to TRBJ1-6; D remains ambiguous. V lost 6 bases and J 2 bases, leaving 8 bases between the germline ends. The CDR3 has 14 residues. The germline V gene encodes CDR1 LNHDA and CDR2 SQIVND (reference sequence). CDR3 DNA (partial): TGTGCCAGTAGCATCGGGGCCTATAATTCACCC. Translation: CASSIGAYNSP. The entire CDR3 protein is CASSIGAYNSPLHF.

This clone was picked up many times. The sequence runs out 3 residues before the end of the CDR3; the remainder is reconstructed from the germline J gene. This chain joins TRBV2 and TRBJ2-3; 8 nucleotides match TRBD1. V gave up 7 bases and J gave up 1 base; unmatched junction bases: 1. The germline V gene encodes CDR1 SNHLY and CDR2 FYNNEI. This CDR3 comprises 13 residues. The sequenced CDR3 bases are TGTGCCAGCAACAGGGGGGGCACAGATACG. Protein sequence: CASNRGGTDT. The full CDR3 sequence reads CASNRGGTDTQYF.

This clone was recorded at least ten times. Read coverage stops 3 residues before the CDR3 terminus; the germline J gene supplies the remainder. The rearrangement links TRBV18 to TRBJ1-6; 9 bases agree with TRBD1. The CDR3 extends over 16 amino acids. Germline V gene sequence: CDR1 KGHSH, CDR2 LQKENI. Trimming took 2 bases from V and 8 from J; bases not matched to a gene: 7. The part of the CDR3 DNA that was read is TGTGCCAGCTCACCAATAAGGGGACAGGGCTATTCACCC. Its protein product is CASSPIRGQGYSP. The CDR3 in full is CASSPIRGQGYSPLHF.

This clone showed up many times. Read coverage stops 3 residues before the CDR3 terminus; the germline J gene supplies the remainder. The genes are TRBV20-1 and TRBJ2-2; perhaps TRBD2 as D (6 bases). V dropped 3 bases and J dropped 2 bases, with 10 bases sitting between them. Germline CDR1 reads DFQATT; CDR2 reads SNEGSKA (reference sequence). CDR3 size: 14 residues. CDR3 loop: CSAREGFNTGELFF. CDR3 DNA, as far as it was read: TGCAGTGCTAGGGAGGGTTTCAACACCGGGGAG.